These T cell receptor beta chains were read from a single sample in a study of T cell repertoires and Cas9 in healthy adults. The protocol was immunoSEQ multiplex PCR, while the TCRdb copy is restricted to in-frame clones and leaves out a portion. The table records about 14,000 clones, 75% to 90% of them present only once. Sequencing was performed on Tregs (CD4+, CD25+, CD127-, CD137-, CD154-) from PBMCs; culture status not recorded. The receptors here all came from a human donor in good health. The CDR3 runs from the conserved cysteine through the conserved F or W. A D gene is named only where the DNA matches it firmly. Some rows mark clone size as missing; the rest say once, few, many or name a class of expanded clone.

J: TRBJ1-3; V: TRBV9; D: .; size: .; DNA: TGTGCCAGCAGTGCATCATCCGGGACCCTTGGAAACACCATATATTTT; CDR3: CASSASSGTLGNTIYF
J: TRBJ1-1; V: TRBV5-4; D: .; size: few; DNA: TGTGCCAGCAGCTATCAGGTGGACACTGAAGCTTTCTTT; CDR3: CASSYQVDTEAFF
J: TRBJ1-1; V: TRBV7-9; D: .; size: .; DNA: TGTGCCAGCAGCTTAGGGGTCCGGGGGGTCGGCACTGAAGCTTTCTTT; CDR3: CASSLGVRGVGTEAFF
J: TRBJ2-2; V: TRBV7-2; D: .; size: .; DNA: TGTGCCAGCAGCTTGAGACAGATTAACACCGGGGAGCTGTTTTTT; CDR3: CASSLRQINTGELFF
J: TRBJ1-2; V: TRBV7-2; D: .; size: .; DNA: TGTGCCAGCAGCACCCGAGGGGTCAGGGGAGGATCTAACTATGGCTACACCTTC; CDR3: CASSTRGVRGGSNYGYTF
J: TRBJ2-1; V: TRBV11-3; D: TRBD1; size: .; DNA: TGTGCCAGCAGCTTTGGGACAGGCAATGAGCAGTTCTTC; CDR3: CASSFGTGNEQFF
J: TRBJ1-2; V: TRBV19; D: .; size: .; DNA: TGTGCCAGTAGGGGGTTGGGGATGAACTATGGCTACACCTTC; CDR3: CASRGLGMNYGYTF
J: TRBJ1-3; V: TRBV4-3; D: .; size: .; DNA: TGCGCCAGCAGCCCCGGGTTTGCTGGTGCTGGAAACACCATATATTTT; CDR3: CASSPGFAGAGNTIYF
J: TRBJ2-7; V: TRBV6-5; D: TRBD1; size: once; DNA: TGTGCCAGCAGCTCCGGGACAGCTCCCTACGAGCAGTACTTC; CDR3: CASSSGTAPYEQYF
J: TRBJ2-1; V: TRBV7-2; D: .; size: .; DNA: TGTGCCAGCAGCTTAAGGGGGTTGGGGGAGCAGTTCTTC; CDR3: CASSLRGLGEQFF
J: TRBJ1-5; V: TRBV28; D: TRBD1; size: .; DNA: TGTGCCAGCAGCTCATTTCGGGACAGGGCTACTTCGGGCAATCAGCCCCAGCATTTT; CDR3: CASSSFRDRATSGNQPQHF
J: TRBJ2-1; V: TRBV19; D: TRBD2; size: .; DNA: TGTGCCAGTAGAAGCGGGGGGGCCTACAATGAGCAGTTCTTC; CDR3: CASRSGGAYNEQFF
J: TRBJ2-1; V: TRBV4-3; D: .; size: .; DNA: TGCGCCAGCAGCCAAGGGCCCGGGGACCTCAATGAGCAGTTCTTC; CDR3: CASSQGPGDLNEQFF
J: TRBJ2-5; V: TRBV28; D: .; size: .; DNA: TGTGCCAGCACCCGGGATCAAGAGACCCAGTACTTC; CDR3: CASTRDQETQYF
J: TRBJ1-1; V: TRBV30; D: .; size: .; DNA: TGTGCCTGGAGTACAAGAATCACTGAAGCTTTCTTT; CDR3: CAWSTRITEAFF
J: TRBJ2-1; V: TRBV9; D: TRBD2; size: .; DNA: TGTGCCAGCAGCGTAGCTACTAGCGGTCCCTATGAGCAGTTCTTC; CDR3: CASSVATSGPYEQFF
J: TRBJ2-7; V: TRBV19; D: .; size: .; DNA: TGTGCCAGTAGTGACATCTTAGGGGTGGGCGAGCAGTACTTC; CDR3: CASSDILGVGEQYF
J: TRBJ1-1; V: TRBV15; D: TRBD1; size: once; DNA: TGTGCCACCAGCAGAGTGGGACAGGAGAGGGAAGCTTTCTTT; CDR3: CATSRVGQEREAFF
J: TRBJ2-1; V: TRBV29-1; D: .; size: .; DNA: TGCAGCGTTGATGACGGGCTAACCTACAATGAGCAGTTCTTC; CDR3: CSVDDGLTYNEQFF
J: TRBJ2-7; V: TRBV2; D: .; size: .; DNA: TGTGCCAGCATCCCCCGGTTAGGGGGAACCTACGAGCAGTACTTC; CDR3: CASIPRLGGTYEQYF
J: TRBJ2-5; V: TRBV7-3; D: TRBD2; size: .; DNA: TGTGCCAGCAGCTTAAATGCGGGGGGGCGAGAGGAGACCCAGTACTTC; CDR3: CASSLNAGGREETQYF
J: TRBJ1-1; V: TRBV28; D: .; size: .; DNA: TGTGCCAGCAGTTTAATCTATGGGGGGGGCTGGAACACTGAAGCTTTCTTT; CDR3: CASSLIYGGGWNTEAFF